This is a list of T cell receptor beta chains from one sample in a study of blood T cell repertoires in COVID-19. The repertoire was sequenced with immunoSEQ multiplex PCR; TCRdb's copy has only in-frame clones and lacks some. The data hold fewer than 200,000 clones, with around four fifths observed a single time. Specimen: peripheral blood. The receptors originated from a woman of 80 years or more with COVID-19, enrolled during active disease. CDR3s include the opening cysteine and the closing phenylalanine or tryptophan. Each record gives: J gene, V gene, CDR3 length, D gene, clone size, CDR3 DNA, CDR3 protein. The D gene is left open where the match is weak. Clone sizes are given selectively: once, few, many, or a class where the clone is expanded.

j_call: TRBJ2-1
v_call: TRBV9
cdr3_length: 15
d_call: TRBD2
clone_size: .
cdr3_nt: TGTGCCAGCAGCGTAGCACTAGCGGGGGGTGGTGAGCAGTTCTTC
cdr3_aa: CASSVALAGGGEQFF

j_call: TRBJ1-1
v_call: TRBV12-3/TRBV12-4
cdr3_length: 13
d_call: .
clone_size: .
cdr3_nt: TGTGCCAGCAGCTCGACAGGAAGGACTGAAGCTTTCTTT
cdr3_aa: CASSSTGRTEAFF

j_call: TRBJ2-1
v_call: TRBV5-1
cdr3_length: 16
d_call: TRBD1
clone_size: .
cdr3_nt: TGCGCCAGCAGCTTGGCCGTGTCAGGGGGCTACAATGAGCAGTTCTTC
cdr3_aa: CASSLAVSGGYNEQFF

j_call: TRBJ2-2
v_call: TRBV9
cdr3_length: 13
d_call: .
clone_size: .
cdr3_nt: TGTGCCAGCAGCGTAGCTCTTACCGGGGAGCTGTTTTTT
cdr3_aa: CASSVALTGELFF

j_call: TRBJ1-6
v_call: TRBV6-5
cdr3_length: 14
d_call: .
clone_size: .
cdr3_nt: TGTGCCAGCAAGCCGAGCTCCTATAATTCACCCCTCCACTTT
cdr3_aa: CASKPSSYNSPLHF

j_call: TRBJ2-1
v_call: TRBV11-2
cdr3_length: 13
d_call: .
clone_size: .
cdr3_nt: TGTGCCAGCGCCAGCCTCCGGGGCAATGAGCAGTTCTTC
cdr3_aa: CASASLRGNEQFF

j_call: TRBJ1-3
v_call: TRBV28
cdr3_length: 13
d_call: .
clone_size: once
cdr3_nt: TGTGCCAGCAGTGTCATTTCTGGAAACACCATATATTTT
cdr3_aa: CASSVISGNTIYF

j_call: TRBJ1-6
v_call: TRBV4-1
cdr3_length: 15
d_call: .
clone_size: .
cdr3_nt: TGCGCCAGCAGCCTAAGGAGCTCCTATAATTCACCCCTCCACTTT
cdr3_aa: CASSLRSSYNSPLHF

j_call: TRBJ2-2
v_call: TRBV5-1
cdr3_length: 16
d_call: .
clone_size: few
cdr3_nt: TGCGCCAGCAGCTTGTCGCGCCAGGGGATCGCCGGGGAGCTGTTTTTT
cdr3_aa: CASSLSRQGIAGELFF

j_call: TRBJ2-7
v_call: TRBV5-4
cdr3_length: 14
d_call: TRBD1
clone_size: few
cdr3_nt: TGTGCCAGCAGTCCAGGACAGGGCGGATACGAGCAGTACTTC
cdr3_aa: CASSPGQGGYEQYF

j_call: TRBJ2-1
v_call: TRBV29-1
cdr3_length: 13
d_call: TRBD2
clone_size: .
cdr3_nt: TGCAGCGTGGGGACTATACTGATCAAGGAGCAGTTCTTC
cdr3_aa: CSVGTILIKEQFF

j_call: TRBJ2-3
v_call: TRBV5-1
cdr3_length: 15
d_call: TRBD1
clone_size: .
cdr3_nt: TGCGCCAGCAGCTGGGGAGACAGGGACACAGATACGCAGTATTTT
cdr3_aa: CASSWGDRDTDTQYF

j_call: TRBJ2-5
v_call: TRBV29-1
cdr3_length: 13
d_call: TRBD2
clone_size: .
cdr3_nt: TGCAGCGTTGACGCGGGGGGACAAGAGACCCAGTACTTC
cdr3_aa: CSVDAGGQETQYF

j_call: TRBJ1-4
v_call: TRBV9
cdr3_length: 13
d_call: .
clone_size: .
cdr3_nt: TGTGCCAGCAGCCAATTTCCTAATGAAAAACTGTTTTTT
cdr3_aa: CASSQFPNEKLFF

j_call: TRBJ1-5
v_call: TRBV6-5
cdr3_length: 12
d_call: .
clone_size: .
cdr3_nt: TGTGCCAGCACCGACGGGGGGCAGCCCCAGCATTTT
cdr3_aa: CASTDGGQPQHF

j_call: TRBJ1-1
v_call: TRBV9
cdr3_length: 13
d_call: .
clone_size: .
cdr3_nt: TGTGCCAGCAGCTCCCAGAAGAACACTGAAGCTTTCTTT
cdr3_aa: CASSSQKNTEAFF

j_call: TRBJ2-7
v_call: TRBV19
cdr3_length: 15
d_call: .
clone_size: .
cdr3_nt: TGTGCCAGTGGACCCCAGGGGGGTAGTGCCGGCGAGCAGTACTTC
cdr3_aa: CASGPQGGSAGEQYF

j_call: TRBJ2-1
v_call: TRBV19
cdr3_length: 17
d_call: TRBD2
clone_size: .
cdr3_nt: TGTGCCAGTAGTATAGAAGGGACTAGCCTTACCTACAATGAGCAGTTCTTC
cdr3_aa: CASSIEGTSLTYNEQFF

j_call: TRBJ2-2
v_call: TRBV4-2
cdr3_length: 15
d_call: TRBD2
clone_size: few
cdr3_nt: TGTGCCAGCAGCGAGGCGGGAGCCTCCGCCGGGGAGCTGTTTTTT
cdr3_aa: CASSEAGASAGELFF

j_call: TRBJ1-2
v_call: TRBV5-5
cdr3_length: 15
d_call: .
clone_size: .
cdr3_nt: TGTGCCAGCAGCTTGTTATGGCAGGGAATTGAGGGCTACACCTTC
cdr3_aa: CASSLLWQGIEGYTF

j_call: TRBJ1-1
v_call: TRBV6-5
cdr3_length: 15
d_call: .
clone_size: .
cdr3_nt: TGTGCCAGCAGTTCTCGGGGGTGGGCCAACACTGAAGCTTTCTTT
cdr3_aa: CASSSRGWANTEAFF

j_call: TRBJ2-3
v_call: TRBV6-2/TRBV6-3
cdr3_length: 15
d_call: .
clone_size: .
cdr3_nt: TGTGCCAGCAGTTACACCAACGAAAGGAGAGATACGCAGTATTTT
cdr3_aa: CASSYTNERRDTQYF

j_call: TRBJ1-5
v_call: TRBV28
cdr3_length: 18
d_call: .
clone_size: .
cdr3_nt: TGTGCCAGCAGACCCATCTGGGGGGGAGGTTCTAGCAATCAGCCCCAGCATTTT
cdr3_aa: CASRPIWGGGSSNQPQHF

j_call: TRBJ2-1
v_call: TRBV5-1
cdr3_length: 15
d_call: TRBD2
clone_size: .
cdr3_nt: TGCGCCAGCAGCTTACAAGCGGGAGAGCTCAATGAGCAGTTCTTC
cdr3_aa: CASSLQAGELNEQFF

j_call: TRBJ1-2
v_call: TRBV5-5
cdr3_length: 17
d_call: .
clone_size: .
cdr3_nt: TGTGCCAGCAGCACCGACCCGAGGGCCCAATCCCTTTATGGCTACACCTTC
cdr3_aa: CASSTDPRAQSLYGYTF

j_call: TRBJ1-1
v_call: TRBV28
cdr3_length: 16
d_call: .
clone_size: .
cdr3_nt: TGTGCCAGCAGGGTCCGGACACTATCCTCCCGGACTGAAGCTTTCTTT
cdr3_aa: CASRVRTLSSRTEAFF

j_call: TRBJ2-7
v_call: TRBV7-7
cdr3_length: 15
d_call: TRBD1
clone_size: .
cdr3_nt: TGTGCTAGCAGCTCCTCGCCCTCAACAGGGGCCGAGCAGTACTTC
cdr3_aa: CASSSSPSTGAEQYF

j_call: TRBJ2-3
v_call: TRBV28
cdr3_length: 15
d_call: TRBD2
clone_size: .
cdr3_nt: TGTGCCAGCAGTACCGGGACTAGCGCCACAGATACGCAGTATTTT
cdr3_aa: CASSTGTSATDTQYF

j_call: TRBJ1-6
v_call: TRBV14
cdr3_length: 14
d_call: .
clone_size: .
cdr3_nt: TGTGCCAGCAGCCAAGAGACAGGCAATTCACCCCTCCACTTT
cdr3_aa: CASSQETGNSPLHF

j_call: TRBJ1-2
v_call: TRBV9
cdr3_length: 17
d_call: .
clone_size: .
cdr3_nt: TGTGCCAGCAGCGCCCGAAACGGGACTGGAGGGCACTATGGCTACACCTTC
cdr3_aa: CASSARNGTGGHYGYTF

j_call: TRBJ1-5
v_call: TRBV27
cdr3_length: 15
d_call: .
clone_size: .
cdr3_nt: TGTGCCAGCAGTTTATCGCAGGGAAATTATCAGCCCCAGCATTTT
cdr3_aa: CASSLSQGNYQPQHF

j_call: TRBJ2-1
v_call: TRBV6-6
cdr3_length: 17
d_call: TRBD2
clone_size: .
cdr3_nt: TGTGCCAGCAGTCGGCGGGGGGGCATTTCATCCTACAATGAGCAGTTCTTC
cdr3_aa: CASSRRGGISSYNEQFF

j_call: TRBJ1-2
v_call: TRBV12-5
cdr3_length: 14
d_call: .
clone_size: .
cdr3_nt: TGTGCTAGTGGTTTGGCTCGACAGAGCTATGGCTACACCTTC
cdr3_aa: CASGLARQSYGYTF

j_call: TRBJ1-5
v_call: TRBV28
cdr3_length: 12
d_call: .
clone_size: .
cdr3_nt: TGTGCCAGCAGCTCCAGGGGACAGCCCCAGCATTTT
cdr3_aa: CASSSRGQPQHF

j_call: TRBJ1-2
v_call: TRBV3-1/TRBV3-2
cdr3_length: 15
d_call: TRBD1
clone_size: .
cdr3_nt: TGTGCCAGCAGCCAAGCCGACAGGGAGGCCTATGGCTACACCTTC
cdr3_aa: CASSQADREAYGYTF

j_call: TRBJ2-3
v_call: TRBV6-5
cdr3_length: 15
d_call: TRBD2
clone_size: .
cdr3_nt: TGTGCCAGCAGTCCGACCGGACTAGCGGCAAGTACGCAGTATTTT
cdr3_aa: CASSPTGLAASTQYF

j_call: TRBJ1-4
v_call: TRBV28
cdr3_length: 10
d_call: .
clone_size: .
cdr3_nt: TGTGCCAGCCGGAGAGAAAAACTGTTTTTT
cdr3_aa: CASRREKLFF

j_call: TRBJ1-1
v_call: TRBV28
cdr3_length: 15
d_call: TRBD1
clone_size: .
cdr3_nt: TGTGCCAGCAGTGGACAGGGGGCGCAGAACACTGAAGCTTTCTTT
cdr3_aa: CASSGQGAQNTEAFF

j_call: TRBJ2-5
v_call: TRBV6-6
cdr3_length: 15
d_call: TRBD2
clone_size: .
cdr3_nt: TGTGCCAGCAGTTACGGCGGGGGGGGAGGGGAGACCCAGTACTTC
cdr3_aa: CASSYGGGGGETQYF

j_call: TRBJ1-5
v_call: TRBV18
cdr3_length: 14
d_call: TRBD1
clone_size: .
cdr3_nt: TGTGCCAGCTCTCTTCAGGGGGCGTTTCAGCCCCAGCATTTT
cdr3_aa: CASSLQGAFQPQHF

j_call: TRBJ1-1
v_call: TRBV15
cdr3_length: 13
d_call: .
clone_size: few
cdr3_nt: TGTGCCACCAGCAGAGATCAGGCGCAGAGAGCTTTCTTT
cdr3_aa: CATSRDQAQRAFF

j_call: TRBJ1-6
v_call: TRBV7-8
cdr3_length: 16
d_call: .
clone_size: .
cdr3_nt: TGTGCCAGCAGCTTGGGTCCGACAGGACAAAATTCACCCCTCCACTTT
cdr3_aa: CASSLGPTGQNSPLHF

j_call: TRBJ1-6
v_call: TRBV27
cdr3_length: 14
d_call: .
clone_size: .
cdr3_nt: TGTGCCAGCAGTTTAGGCCCCGGGTATTCACCCCTCCACTTT
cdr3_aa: CASSLGPGYSPLHF

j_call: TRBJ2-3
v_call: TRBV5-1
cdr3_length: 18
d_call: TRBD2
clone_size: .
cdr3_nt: TGCGCCAGCAGCTTGGTTCCCTCAGGAGCGGGAGGGAGGGATACGCAGTATTTT
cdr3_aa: CASSLVPSGAGGRDTQYF

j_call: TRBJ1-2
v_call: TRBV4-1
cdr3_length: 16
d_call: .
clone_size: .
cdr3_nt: TGCGCCAGCAGCCAAGATAGTAAGCTAATTAACTATGGCTACACCTTC
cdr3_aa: CASSQDSKLINYGYTF

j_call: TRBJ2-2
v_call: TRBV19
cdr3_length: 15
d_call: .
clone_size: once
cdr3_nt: TGTGCCAGTAGTATAGGACTACGGAACACCGGGGAGCTGTTTTTT
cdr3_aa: CASSIGLRNTGELFF

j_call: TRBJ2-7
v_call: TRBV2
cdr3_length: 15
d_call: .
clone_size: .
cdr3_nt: TGTGCCAGCAGTGAACTTGGAGGGGTAGCACACGAGCAGTACTTC
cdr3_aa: CASSELGGVAHEQYF

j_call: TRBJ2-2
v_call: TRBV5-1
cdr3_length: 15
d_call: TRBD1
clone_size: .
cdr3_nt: TGCGCCAGTACACCCACAGGGGGGTATTTCGGGGAGCTGTTTTTT
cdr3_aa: CASTPTGGYFGELFF

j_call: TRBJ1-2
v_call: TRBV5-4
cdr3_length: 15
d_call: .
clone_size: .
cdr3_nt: TGTGCCAGCAGCTTGGCCGGACAGCCTAACTATGGCTACACCTTC
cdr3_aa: CASSLAGQPNYGYTF

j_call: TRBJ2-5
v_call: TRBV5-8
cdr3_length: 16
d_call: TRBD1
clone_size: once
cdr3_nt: TGTGCCAGCAGCATAGGACAGGGGGTCCCGGAAGAGACCCAGTACTTC
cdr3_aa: CASSIGQGVPEETQYF

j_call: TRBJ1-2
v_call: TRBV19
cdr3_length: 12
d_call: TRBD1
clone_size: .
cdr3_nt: TGTGCCAGCCTGGGACAGGGCGACGGCTACACCTTC
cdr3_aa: CASLGQGDGYTF

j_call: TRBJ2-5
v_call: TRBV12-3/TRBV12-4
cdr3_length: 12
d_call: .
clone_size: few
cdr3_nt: TGTGCCAGCAGTTTTACTGCAGAGACCCAGTACTTC
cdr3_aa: CASSFTAETQYF

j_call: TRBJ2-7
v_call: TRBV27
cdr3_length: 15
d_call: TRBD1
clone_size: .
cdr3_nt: TGTGCCAGCAGTTTAAGAGGACAGGGGGCGTGGGAGCAGTACTTC
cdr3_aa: CASSLRGQGAWEQYF

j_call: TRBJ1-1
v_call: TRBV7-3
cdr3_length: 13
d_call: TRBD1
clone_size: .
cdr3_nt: TGTGCCAGCAGCTCGCGGACAGGGGCTGAAGCTTTCTTT
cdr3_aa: CASSSRTGAEAFF

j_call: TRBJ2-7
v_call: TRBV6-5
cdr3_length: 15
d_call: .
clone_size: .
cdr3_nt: TGTGCCAGCAGTTTTCTAGGGGGTTCCTACTACGAGCAGTACTTC
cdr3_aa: CASSFLGGSYYEQYF

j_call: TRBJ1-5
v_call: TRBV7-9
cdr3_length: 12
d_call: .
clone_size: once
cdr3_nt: TGTGCCAGCAGCTTCGGGAATCAGCCCCAGCATTTT
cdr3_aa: CASSFGNQPQHF

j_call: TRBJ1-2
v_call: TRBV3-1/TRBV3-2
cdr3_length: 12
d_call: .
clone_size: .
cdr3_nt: TGTGCCAGCAGTGCTGGGGCTAGTGGCTACACCTTC
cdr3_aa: CASSAGASGYTF